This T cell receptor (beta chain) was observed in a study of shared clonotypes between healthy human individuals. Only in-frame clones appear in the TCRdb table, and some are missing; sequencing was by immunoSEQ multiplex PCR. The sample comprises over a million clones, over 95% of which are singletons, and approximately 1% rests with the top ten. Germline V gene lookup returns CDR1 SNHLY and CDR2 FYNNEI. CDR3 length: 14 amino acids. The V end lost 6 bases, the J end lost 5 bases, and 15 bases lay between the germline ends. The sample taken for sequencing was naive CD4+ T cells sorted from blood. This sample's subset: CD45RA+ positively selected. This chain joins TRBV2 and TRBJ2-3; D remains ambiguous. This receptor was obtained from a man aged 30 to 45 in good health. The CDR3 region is CASRVGVAEDTQYF. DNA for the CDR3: TGTGCCAGCAGGGTTGGCGTAGCCGAAGATACGCAGTATTTT. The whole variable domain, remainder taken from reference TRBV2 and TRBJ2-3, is EPEVTQTPSHQVTQMGQEVILRCVPISNHLYFYWYRQILGQKVEFLVSFYNNEISEKSEIFDDQFSVERPDGSNFTLKIRSTKLEDSAMYFCASRVGVAEDTQYFGPGTRLTVL.